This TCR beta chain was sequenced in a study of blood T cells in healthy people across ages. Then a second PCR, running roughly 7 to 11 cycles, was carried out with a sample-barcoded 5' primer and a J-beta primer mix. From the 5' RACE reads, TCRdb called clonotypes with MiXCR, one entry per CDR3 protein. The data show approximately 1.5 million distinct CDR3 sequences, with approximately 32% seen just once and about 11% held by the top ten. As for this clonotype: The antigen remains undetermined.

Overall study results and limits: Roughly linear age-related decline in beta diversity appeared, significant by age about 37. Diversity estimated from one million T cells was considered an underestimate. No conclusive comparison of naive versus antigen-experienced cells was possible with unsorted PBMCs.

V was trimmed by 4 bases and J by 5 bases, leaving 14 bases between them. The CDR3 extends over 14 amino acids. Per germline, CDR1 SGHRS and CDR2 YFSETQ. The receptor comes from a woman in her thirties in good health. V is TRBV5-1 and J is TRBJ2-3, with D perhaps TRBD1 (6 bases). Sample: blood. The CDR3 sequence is CASSTQGSGDTQYF. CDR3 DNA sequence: TGCGCCAGCAGCACGCAGGGGTCCGGAGATACGCAGTATTTT.